This T cell receptor beta chain originates from a study of early T cells in non-severe SARS-CoV-2 infection. Findings and caveats of the study: A preference for anti-spike CD8 responses marked VDJdb matching, which missed private and CD4 specificities.

The library protocol tagged individual cDNA molecules with unique molecular identifiers. MiXCR, run by TCRdb on the 5' RACE reads, gives a single entry per CDR3 protein. This table has tens of thousands of distinct CDR3 sequences, approximately 10% appearing once. This clonotype came up many times. Antigen specificity is unknown. V shed 3 bases and J 6 bases; nucleotides not matched to a gene: 4. Per germline, CDR1 DFQATT and CDR2 SNEGSKA (reference sequence). The CDR3 contains 12 residues. The clonotype was recovered from an adult who was a healthcare worker with PCR-confirmed SARS-CoV-2 infection or an uninfected control (not recorded which). The source was whole blood, collected at baseline. The gene calls are TRBV20-1 and TRBJ2-7; 8 bases line up with TRBD1. The CDR3 DNA sequence: TGCAGTGCTAGCCGAGACAGGGGCGAGCAGTACTTC. Amino acid sequence: CSASRDRGEQYF.